This T cell receptor beta chain was identified during a study of kidney transplant recipient with SARS-CoV-2 infection. The V and J ends lost 1 base and 1 base respectively, with 16 bases between them. Germline V CDR1 and CDR2: LGHNA, YNFKEQ. CDR3 length: 17 residues. On this clonotype: A read error may explain this, as a much larger clone is one base away.

MiXCR, run by TCRdb on the reads, gives a single entry per CDR3 protein. The repertoire includes under 250,000 distinct CDR3 sequences, 29% of them detected once, and roughly 7% sits in the top ten. V is TRBV4-2 and J is TRBJ2-5; D assignment may be TRBD1 or TRBD2 (5 bases each). The material sequenced was a blood sample, taken at baseline and around day 120 from a kidney transplant recipient. The TCR was taken from a male patient aged 25-45 years who had COVID-19 and was a kidney transplant recipient. Some T cells may have come from the graft donor. Here the CDR3 DNA reads TGTGCCAGCAGCCAAGGCGGACACGGAGGTTGCCAAGAGACCCAGTACTTC. Its protein product is CASSQGGHGGCQETQYF.